This T cell receptor beta chain was captured by sequencing in a study of circulating and synovial CD4+ cells in juvenile arthritis. The repertoire was sequenced with immunoSEQ multiplex PCR; TCRdb's copy has only in-frame clones and lacks some. Here the sample spans 25,000 to 35,000 clones, 93% being singletons. The germline CDR1 and CDR2 sequences are LNHDA and SQIVND (reference sequence). The CDR3 contains 15 residues. V dropped 7 bases and J dropped 3; count of bases not matched to a gene: 11. The chain is built from TRBV19 and TRBJ2-7; 8 bases fit TRBD1. The receptor's source is a human donor with juvenile idiopathic arthritis. Sample: CD4+ T cells from blood. Here the CDR3 reads CASTPGRGRYYEQYF. The CDR3, as DNA: TGTGCCAGTACCCCCGGCAGGGGGCGATACTACGAGCAGTACTTC.